This T cell receptor beta chain originates from a study of shared clonotypes between healthy human individuals. About the research overall: There were three CD4 naive, three CD4 memory, two CD8 naive and one CD8 memory plates per donor. Whole-study findings and limits: What naive subsets generally showed was a larger estimated richness than memory subsets showed.

The protocol was immunoSEQ multiplex PCR, while the TCRdb copy is restricted to in-frame clones and leaves out a portion. Of approximately 2.5 million clones listed, under 95% are singletons. Turning to this clone: Antigen: not known.

The CD4+ fraction was divided into a CD45RA+ naive subset and a CD45RA-negative memory subset. The V segment lost 2 bases and the J segment 7 bases; nucleotides outside the gene matches: 3. Germline-derived CDR1 and CDR2 are MNHEY and SVGAGI. This CDR3 has 14 residues. The source of this sequence is a man aged 18 to 30 in good health. Some clones in this sample may be carry-over from other donors' samples. The specimen sequenced was naive CD4+ T cells from PBMCs. The subset: CD45RA+ positively selected. The chain carries TRBV6-5 and TRBJ2-1, with 9 bases that match TRBD2. The CDR3 region is CASSYLAGPNEQFF. CDR3 coding DNA: TGTGCCAGCAGTTACCTAGCGGGACCGAATGAGCAGTTCTTC.